Below are 10 T cell receptor beta chains sequenced from a single sample in a study of CD8 T cells in ankylosing spondylitis. TCRdb used MiXCR to reprocess the 5' RACE reads, holding one entry per CDR3 protein. The sample lists about 9,000 distinct CDR3 sequences; 3% to 5% were seen once. Sample: blood, either unsorted or a sorted T cell fraction (not recorded which). Source of these receptors: a female donor with ankylosing spondylitis or in good health (not recorded which).

This clonotype has at least ten counts. V and J are TRBV9 and TRBJ2-7; 7 nucleotides agree with TRBD1. With 3 bases clipped from V and 2 bases from J, the junction kept 5 bases outside the gene matches. Per the germline V gene, CDR1 is SGDLS and CDR2 is YYNGEE. The CDR3 has 14 amino acids. The CDR3 region is CASSGTGRPYEQYF. CDR3 nucleotides: TGTGCCAGCAGCGGGACAGGTAGGCCCTACGAGCAGTACTTC.

This clonotype was seen many times. The V gene is TRBV9, the J gene TRBJ1-5; D perhaps matches TRBD1 (5 bases). The CDR3 runs 14 residues. V was trimmed by 2 bases and J by 0 bases, leaving 6 bases between them. Germline V gives CDR1 SGDLS, CDR2 YYNGEE. The CDR3 protein is CASSVTGSNQPQHF. The CDR3 DNA reads TGTGCCAGCAGCGTCACAGGTAGCAATCAGCCCCAGCATTTT.

This clonotype was found many times. CDR3 sequence: CASSVGGTGRYGYTF. CDR3 in DNA: TGTGCCAGCAGCGTAGGGGGGACAGGGCGCTATGGCTACACCTTC. The rearrangement joins TRBV9 to TRBJ1-2, with 9 bases lining up with TRBD1. Trimming at V came to 0 bases and at J to 4 bases, leaving 4 bases not matched to a gene. This CDR3 is 15 amino acids long. Germline V lookup: CDR1 SGDLS, CDR2 YYNGEE.

This clonotype is classed as medium-sized. The genes are TRBV9 and TRBJ2-7; maybe TRBD2 (5 bases). V was shortened by 0 bases and J by 5 bases, with 9 bases between the two germline ends. Germline V lookup: CDR1 SGDLS, CDR2 YYNGEE. This CDR3 has 13 residues. The CDR3 reads CASSVAGSDEQYF. The CDR3 DNA follows: TGTGCCAGCAGCGTAGCTGGGAGCGACGAGCAGTACTTC. The whole variable domain, remainder taken from reference TRBV9 and TRBJ2-7, is DSGVTQTPKHLITATGQRVTLRCSPRSGDLSVYWYQQSLDQGLQFLIQYYNGEERAKGNILERFSAQQFPDLHSELNLSSLELGDSALYFCASSVAGSDEQYFGPGTRLTVT.

This clonotype was found many times. CDR3 DNA: TGTGCCAGCAGCGTACTAGCGGGGGGGAACAATGAGCAGTTCTTC. Its protein is CASSVLAGGNNEQFF. The rearrangement uses TRBV9 and TRBJ2-1; TRBD2 agrees at 12 bases. The J segment lost 5 bases and the V segment lost 1 base, leaving 1 base of the junction unmatched. Germline V gene sequence: CDR1 SGDLS, CDR2 YYNGEE. The CDR3 length is 15 residues.

By sample fraction, this clonotype is medium-sized. The chain joins TRBV9 to TRBJ2-2; D remains unclear. This CDR3 region has 13 residues. The germline V gene encodes CDR1 SGDLS and CDR2 YYNGEE. With 0 bases removed from V and 6 bases from J, the gap between germline ends came to 6 bases. In nucleotides, the CDR3 is TGTGCCAGCAGCGTAGGGGTTTCCGGGGAGCTGTTTTTT. Protein: CASSVGVSGELFF.

Judged by abundance, this clonotype is medium-sized. The chain has TRBV9 and TRBJ2-7; TRBD2 aligns across 8 bases. The trim removed 3 bases at V and 2 bases at J, leaving 4 bases unmatched. Germline lookup yields CDR1 SGDLS and CDR2 YYNGEE. The CDR3 runs 14 residues. As DNA, the CDR3 is TGTGCCAGCAGCGCGGGGGGGGGCACCTACGAGCAGTACTTC. Its translation: CASSAGGGTYEQYF.

The sample holds many counts of this clonotype. This chain joins TRBV9 and TRBJ2-2; D might be TRBD1 (6 bases). V lost 3 bases to trimming and J lost 8 bases, with 23 bases between them. The CDR3 has 17 residues. Per the germline V gene, CDR1 is SGDLS and CDR2 is YYNGEE. This CDR3 reads CASSASDGTRPNGELFF. The CDR3 nucleotides read TGTGCCAGCAGCGCATCAGACGGGACAAGGCCTAATGGGGAGCTGTTTTTT.

This clonotype was observed at least ten times. This chain links TRBV9 with TRBJ2-2; D not certain. Germline V gene lookup returns CDR1 SGDLS and CDR2 YYNGEE. The CDR3 is 16 residues long. Trimming pared 0 bases from V and 1 base from J, leaving 10 bases between. The CDR3 DNA follows: TGTGCCAGCAGCGTAGATCGGTTCGGGAACACCGGGGAGCTGTTTTTT. It codes for CASSVDRFGNTGELFF. Variable domain in full (rest from reference TRBV9 and TRBJ2-2): DSGVTQTPKHLITATGQRVTLRCSPRSGDLSVYWYQQSLDQGLQFLIQYYNGEERAKGNILERFSAQQFPDLHSELNLSSLELGDSALYFCASSVDRFGNTGELFFGEGSRLTVL.

This clonotype occurred many times. The gene calls are TRBV9 and TRBJ1-2; possible D gene TRBD1, 5 bases. The V gene lost 4 bases and the J gene lost 8 bases, with 12 bases spanning the gap. Germline values: CDR1 SGDLS, CDR2 YYNGEE. The CDR3 runs 12 residues. The CDR3 loop is CASSLGRGGYTF. The DNA for the CDR3 is TGTGCCAGCAGCTTGGGGCGCGGGGGCTACACCTTC.